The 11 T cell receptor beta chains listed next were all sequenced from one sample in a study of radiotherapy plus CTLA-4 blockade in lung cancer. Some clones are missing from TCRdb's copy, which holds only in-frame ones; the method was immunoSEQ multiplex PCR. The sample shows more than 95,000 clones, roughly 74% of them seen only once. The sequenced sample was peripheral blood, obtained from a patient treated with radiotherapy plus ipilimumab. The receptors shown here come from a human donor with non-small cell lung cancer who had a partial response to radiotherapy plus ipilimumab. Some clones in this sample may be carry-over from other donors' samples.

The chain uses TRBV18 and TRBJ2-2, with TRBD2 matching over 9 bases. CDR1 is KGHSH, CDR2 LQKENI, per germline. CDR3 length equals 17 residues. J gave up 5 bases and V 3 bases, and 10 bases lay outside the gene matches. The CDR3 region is CASSPYPAGGSTGELFF. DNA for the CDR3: TGTGCCAGCTCACCCTACCCAGCGGGAGGATCAACCGGGGAGCTGTTTTTT.

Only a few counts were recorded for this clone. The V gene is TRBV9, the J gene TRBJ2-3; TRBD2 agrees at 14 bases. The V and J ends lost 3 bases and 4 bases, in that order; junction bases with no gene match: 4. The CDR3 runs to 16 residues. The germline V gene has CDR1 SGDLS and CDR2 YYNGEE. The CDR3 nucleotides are TGTGCCAGCAGCGGGGGACTAGCGGGAGTGTCAGATACGCAGTATTTT. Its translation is CASSGGLAGVSDTQYF.

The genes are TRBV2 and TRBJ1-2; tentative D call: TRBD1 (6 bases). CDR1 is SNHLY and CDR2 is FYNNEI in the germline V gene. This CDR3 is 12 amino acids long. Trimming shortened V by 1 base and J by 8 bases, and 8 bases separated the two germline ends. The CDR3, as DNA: TGTGCCAGCAGTGAAGGGACAGCCGGCTACACCTTC. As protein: CASSEGTAGYTF.

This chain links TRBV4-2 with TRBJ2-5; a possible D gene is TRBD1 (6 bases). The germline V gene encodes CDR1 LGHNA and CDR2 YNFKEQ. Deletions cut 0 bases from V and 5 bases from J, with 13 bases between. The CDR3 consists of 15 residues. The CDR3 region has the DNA TGTGCCAGCAGCCAAGAAGGGGGAGTCGGGGAGACCCAGTACTTC. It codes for CASSQEGGVGETQYF.

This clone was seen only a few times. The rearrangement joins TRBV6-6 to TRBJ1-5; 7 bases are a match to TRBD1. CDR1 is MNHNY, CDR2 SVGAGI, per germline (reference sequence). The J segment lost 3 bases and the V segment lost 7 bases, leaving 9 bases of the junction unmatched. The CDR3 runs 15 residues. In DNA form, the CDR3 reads TGTGCCAGCACCCGGACAGGAGATATCAATCAGCCCCAGCATTTT. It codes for CASTRTGDINQPQHF.

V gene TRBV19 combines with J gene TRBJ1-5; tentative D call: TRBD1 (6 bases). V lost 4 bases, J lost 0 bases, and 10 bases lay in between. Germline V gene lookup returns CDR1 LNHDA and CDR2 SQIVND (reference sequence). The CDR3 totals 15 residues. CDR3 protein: CASSKDRLSNQPQHF. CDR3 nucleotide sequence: TGTGCCAGTAGTAAGGACAGACTTAGCAATCAGCCCCAGCATTTT. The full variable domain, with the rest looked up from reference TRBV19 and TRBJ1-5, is DGGITQSPKYLFRKEGQNVTLSCEQNLNHDAMYWYRQDPGQGLRLIYYSQIVNDFQKGDIAEGYSVSREKKESFPLTVTSAQKNPTAFYLCASSKDRLSNQPQHFGDGTRLSIL.

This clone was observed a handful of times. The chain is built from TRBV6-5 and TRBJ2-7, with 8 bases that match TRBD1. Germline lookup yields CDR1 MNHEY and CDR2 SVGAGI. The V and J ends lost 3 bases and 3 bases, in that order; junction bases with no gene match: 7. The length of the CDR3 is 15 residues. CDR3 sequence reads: CASSYGQGADYEQYF. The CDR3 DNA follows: TGTGCCAGCAGTTATGGGCAGGGGGCAGACTACGAGCAGTACTTC.

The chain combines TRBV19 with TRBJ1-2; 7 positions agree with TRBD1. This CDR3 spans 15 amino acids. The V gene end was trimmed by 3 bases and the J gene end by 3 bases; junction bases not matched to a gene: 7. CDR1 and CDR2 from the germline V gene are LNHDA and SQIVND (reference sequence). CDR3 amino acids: CASSMETGRHYGYTF. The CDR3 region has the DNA TGTGCCAGTAGTATGGAGACAGGGCGACACTATGGCTACACCTTC.

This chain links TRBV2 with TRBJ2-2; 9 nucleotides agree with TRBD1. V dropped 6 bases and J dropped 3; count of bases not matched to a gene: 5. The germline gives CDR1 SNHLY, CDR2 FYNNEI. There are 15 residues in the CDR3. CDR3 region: CASSEQGADTGELFF. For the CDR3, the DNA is TGTGCCAGCAGCGAACAGGGGGCAGACACCGGGGAGCTGTTTTTT.

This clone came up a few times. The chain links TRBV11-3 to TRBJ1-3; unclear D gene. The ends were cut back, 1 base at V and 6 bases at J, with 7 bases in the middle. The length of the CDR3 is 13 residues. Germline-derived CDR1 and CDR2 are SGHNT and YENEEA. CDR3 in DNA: TGTGCCAGCAGCTTAGGAACAGCAAACACCATATATTTT. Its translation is CASSLGTANTIYF.

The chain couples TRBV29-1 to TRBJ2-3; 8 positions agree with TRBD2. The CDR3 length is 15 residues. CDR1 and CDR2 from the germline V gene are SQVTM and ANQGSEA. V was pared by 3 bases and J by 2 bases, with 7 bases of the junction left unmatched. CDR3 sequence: CSVEAGGAITDTQYF. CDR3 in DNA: TGCAGCGTTGAGGCGGGGGGTGCTATCACAGATACGCAGTATTTT.